This T cell receptor (beta chain) was sequenced during a study of blood T cell repertoires in COVID-19. Study-level background: Researchers got acute and convalescent COVID-19 samples from the United States, Italy and Spain. In each case, the material was cDNA or gDNA derived from T cells, B-cell-depleted T cells, or PBMCs.

This CDR3 is 17 amino acids long. Germline CDR1 reads MNHNS; CDR2 reads SASEGT. The germline V and J ends were trimmed by 2 bases and 8 bases, with 21 bases remaining between them. In the original workflow: Reference gene primer amplification in the assay estimated nucleated cell counts. Clones were sequenced by immunoSEQ multiplex PCR, and TCRdb holds only the in-frame ones, with some missing. That table gives V, J and clone size, and the DNA gave D and trimming. The sample includes around 500,000 clones, 75% to 90% seen only once; the top ten take more than 3%. This chain links TRBV6-1 with TRBJ1-4, with TRBD1 as a possible D gene (6 bases). The sample consisted of peripheral blood. This clonotype originated in a human donor in a cohort sampled during active COVID-19. The CDR3 nucleotides read TGTGCCAGCAGTGAATCGCCGGCAGGTTTGCAGGGGGAAAAACTGTTTTTT. This translates into CASSESPAGLQGEKLFF.